One sample yielded the 10 T cell receptor beta chains listed below, sequenced in a study of early T cells in non-severe SARS-CoV-2 infection. Each CDR3 protein is one row after TCRdb ran MiXCR on the 5' RACE reads. The sample has approximately 35,000 distinct CDR3 sequences, over 6.5% seen once. Sequenced input: whole blood. The receptors here all came from an adult who was a healthcare worker with PCR-confirmed SARS-CoV-2 infection or an uninfected control (not recorded which).

This chain uses TRBV7-9 with TRBJ2-7; D is undetermined. The CDR3 is 12 amino acids. Germline assignment: CDR1 SEHNR and CDR2 FQNEAQ (reference sequence). V lost 4 bases and J lost 2, with 6 bases in between. CDR3 protein: CASSSGPYEQYF. Here the CDR3 DNA reads TGTGCCAGCAGCTCGGGTCCCTACGAGCAGTACTTC.

This clonotype was counted at least ten times. The CDR3 ends on some other residue instead of the conserved phenylalanine or tryptophan, so this is likely a read error. The chain employs TRBV29-1 and TRBJ2-7, with D possibly matching TRBD1 (5 bases). The germline gives CDR1 SQVTM, CDR2 ANQGSEA. The CDR3 loop spans 14 amino acids. CDR3 protein: CSAEGAGEAYEQYL. The CDR3 DNA is TGCAGCGCTGAAGGGGCAGGCGAGGCCTACGAGCAGTACTTG.

This clonotype showed up just a few times. The V call is TRBV11-2, the J call TRBJ1-1, with unresolved D. V was clipped by 4 bases and J by 9 bases, with 12 bases between them. This CDR3 contains 12 residues. Germline CDR1 reads SGHAT; CDR2 reads FQNNGV. The CDR3 here is CASSYYELKAFF. Written as DNA, the CDR3 is TGTGCCAGCAGCTACTATGAATTGAAAGCTTTCTTT.

J is TRBJ2-3 and V is TRBV6-1; 7 bases are shared with TRBD2. CDR3 size: 16 residues. Germline CDR1 and CDR2: MNHNS and SASEGT. Trimming at V came to 0 bases and at J to 2 bases, leaving 5 bases not matched to a gene. The CDR3 region has the DNA TGTGCCAGCAGTGAAGCGGCGGGAGCGCACACAGATACGCAGTATTTT. It yields the protein CASSEAAGAHTDTQYF.

This clonotype was recorded at least ten times. This chain links TRBV28 with TRBJ2-7, with D perhaps assigned TRBD1 or TRBD2 (5 bases each). The germline V and J ends were trimmed by 5 bases and 0 bases, with 17 bases remaining between them. Germline V gene data show CDR1 as MDHEN and CDR2 as SYDVKM. The CDR3 spans 16 residues. CDR3 protein: CASSPRSAGRSYEQYF. The DNA of the CDR3 is TGTGCCAGCAGTCCTCGTAGCGCAGGGCGCTCCTACGAGCAGTACTTC.

About this clonotype: Germline and junction disagree at one end, which may indicate a read error. The CDR3 nucleotides read TGTGCCATCAGCTTTCATACGGGGGTGGCCTCCTACGAGCAGTACTTC. The encoded protein is CAISFHTGVASYEQYF. This chain links TRBV7-9 with TRBJ2-7, with a tentative D call TRBD2 (6 bases). The CDR3 is 16 amino acids. The V gene's germline CDR1 is SEHNR and CDR2 FQNEAQ (reference sequence).

This clonotype was observed many times. The chain is built from TRBV20-1 and TRBJ2-7; D could derive from TRBD1 or TRBD2 (5 bases each). The CDR3 is 13 amino acids. In germline, CDR1 is DFQATT, CDR2 SNEGSKA (reference sequence). The V and J ends lost 5 bases and 4 bases respectively, with 15 bases between them. This CDR3 is CSAFRDDKYEQYF. The CDR3 nucleotides are TGCAGTGCTTTCCGGGACGACAAATACGAGCAGTACTTC.

In its sample, this clonotype was seen many times. The CDR3 loop reads CASSLLINEQFF. The CDR3 nucleotides read TGTGCCAGCAGCTTGCTGATCAATGAGCAGTTCTTC. The chain has TRBV7-8 and TRBJ2-1; D is unclear. V lost 3 bases and J lost 6, with 6 bases in between. The CDR3 loop spans 12 amino acids. The germline CDR1 and CDR2 sequences are SGHVS and FQNEAQ.

This clonotype was detected ten times or more. The J gene is TRBJ2-7, the V gene TRBV5-1; perhaps TRBD2 as D (5 bases). The CDR3 has 13 residues. The ends were cut back, 10 bases at V and 3 bases at J, with 17 bases in the middle. CDR1 is SGHRS and CDR2 is YFSETQ in the germline V gene. Here the CDR3 DNA reads TGCGCCCGACTGCGCCCTGGGAGCTACGAGCAGTACTTC. It is translated as CARLRPGSYEQYF.

This clonotype was counted a few times. The J gene is TRBJ2-3, the V gene TRBV7-9, with D unclear. CDR1 SEHNR and CDR2 FQNEAQ come from the germline V gene (reference sequence). The V and J ends lost 0 bases and 4 bases respectively, with 5 bases between them. The CDR3 has 13 residues. As DNA, the CDR3 is TGTGCCAGCAGCTTAGCGGGATCAGATACGCAGTATTTT. Encoded protein: CASSLAGSDTQYF.